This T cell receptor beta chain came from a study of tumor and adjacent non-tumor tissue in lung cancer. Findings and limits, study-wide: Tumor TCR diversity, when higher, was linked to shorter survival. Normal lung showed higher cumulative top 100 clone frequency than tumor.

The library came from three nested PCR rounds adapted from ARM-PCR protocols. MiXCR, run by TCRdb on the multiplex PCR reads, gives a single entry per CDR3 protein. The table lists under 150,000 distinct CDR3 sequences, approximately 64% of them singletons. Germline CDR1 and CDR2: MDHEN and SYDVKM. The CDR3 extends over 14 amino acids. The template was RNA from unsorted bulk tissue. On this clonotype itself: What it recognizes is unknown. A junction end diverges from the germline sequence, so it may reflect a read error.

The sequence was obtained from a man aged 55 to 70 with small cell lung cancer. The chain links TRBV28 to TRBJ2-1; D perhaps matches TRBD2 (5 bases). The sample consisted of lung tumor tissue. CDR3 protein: CASGSSFEMDEQFF. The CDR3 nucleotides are TGTGCCAGCGGGAGCTCCTTCGAGATGGATGAGCAATTCTTC.